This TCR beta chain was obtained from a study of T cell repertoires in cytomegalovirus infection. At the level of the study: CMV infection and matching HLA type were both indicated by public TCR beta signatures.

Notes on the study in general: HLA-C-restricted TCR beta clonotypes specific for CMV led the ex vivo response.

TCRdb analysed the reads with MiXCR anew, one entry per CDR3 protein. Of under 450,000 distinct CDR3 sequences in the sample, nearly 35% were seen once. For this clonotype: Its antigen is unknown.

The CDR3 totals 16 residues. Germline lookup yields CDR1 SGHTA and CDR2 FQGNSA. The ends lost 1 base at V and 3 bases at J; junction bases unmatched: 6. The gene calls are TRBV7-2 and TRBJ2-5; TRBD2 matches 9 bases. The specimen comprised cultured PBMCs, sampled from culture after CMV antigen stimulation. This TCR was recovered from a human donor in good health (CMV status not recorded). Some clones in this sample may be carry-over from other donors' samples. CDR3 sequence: CASSLGSGGLKETQYF. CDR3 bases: TGTGCCAGCAGCTTAGGTAGCGGGGGCCTCAAAGAGACCCAGTACTTC.